This paragraph covers one TCR beta chain sequence. There are 16 residues in the CDR3. V lost 0 bases to trimming and J lost 2 bases; unmatched junction nucleotides: 6. Germline CDR1 and CDR2: SGDLS and YYNGEE. The data were obtained in a study of lymphopenia after photon versus proton radiotherapy. Assay: immunoSEQ multiplex PCR; the TCRdb copy retains only in-frame clones and omits some. In the table there are about 70,000 clones, 85% to 95% of which are singletons. V gene TRBV9 combines with J gene TRBJ2-3; TRBD2 matches at 7 bases. The clonotype was recovered from a middle-aged woman with cholangiocarcinoma. The sequencing here drew on peripheral blood, taken from a patient treated with photon-based radiotherapy. CDR3 sequence: CASSVEIGGTTDTQYF. The DNA for the CDR3 is TGTGCCAGCAGCGTAGAAATCGGGGGGACCACAGATACGCAGTATTTT.